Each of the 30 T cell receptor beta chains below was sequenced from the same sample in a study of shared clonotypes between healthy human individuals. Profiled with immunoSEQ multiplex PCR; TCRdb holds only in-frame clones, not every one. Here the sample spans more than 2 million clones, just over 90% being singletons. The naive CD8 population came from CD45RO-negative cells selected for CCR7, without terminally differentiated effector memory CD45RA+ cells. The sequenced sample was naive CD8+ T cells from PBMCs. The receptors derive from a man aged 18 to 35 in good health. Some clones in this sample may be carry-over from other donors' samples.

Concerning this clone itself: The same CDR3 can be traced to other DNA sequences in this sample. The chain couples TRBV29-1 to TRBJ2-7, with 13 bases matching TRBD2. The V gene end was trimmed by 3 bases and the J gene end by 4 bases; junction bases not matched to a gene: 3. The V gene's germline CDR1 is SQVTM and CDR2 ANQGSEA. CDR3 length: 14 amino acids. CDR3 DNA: TGCAGCGTTGAGGGACTAGCGGGACCATACGAGCAGTACTTC. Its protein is CSVEGLAGPYEQYF.

The CDR3 sequence is CATNSASGRSYNEQFF. The CDR3 nucleotides read TGTGCCACCAACTCCGCTAGCGGGAGATCCTACAATGAGCAGTTCTTC. The chain recombines TRBV19 with TRBJ2-1, with TRBD2 identical over 10 bases. The junction had 10 bases not matched to a gene; V was cut back by 10 bases and J by 1 base. Per the germline V gene, CDR1 is LNHDA and CDR2 is SQIVND (reference sequence). This CDR3 comprises 16 residues.

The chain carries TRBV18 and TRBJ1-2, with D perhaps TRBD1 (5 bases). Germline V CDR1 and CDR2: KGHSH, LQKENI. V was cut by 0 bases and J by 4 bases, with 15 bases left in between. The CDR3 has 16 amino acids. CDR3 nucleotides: TGTGCCAGCTCACCACCCGGGGGAGGGCATCTCTATGGCTACACCTTC. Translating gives CASSPPGGGHLYGYTF. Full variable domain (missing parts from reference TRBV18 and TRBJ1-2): NAGVMQNPRHLVRRRGQEARLRCSPMKGHSHVYWYRQLPEEGLKFMVYLQKENIIDESGMPKERFSAEFPKEGPSILRIQQVVRGDSAAYFCASSPPGGGHLYGYTFGSGTRLTVV.

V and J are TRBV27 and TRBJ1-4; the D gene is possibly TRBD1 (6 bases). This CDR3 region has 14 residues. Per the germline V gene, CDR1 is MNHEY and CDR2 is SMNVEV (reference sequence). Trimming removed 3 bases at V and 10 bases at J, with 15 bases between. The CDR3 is CASSFRGQIGKLFF. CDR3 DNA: TGTGCCAGCAGTTTCCGAGGACAGATCGGAAAACTGTTTTTT. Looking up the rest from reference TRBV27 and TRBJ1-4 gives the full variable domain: EAQVTQNPRYLITVTGKKLTVTCSQNMNHEYMSWYRQDPGLGLRQIYYSMNVEVTDKGDVPEGYKVSRKEKRNFPLILESPSPNQTSLYFCASSFRGQIGKLFFGSGTQLSVL.

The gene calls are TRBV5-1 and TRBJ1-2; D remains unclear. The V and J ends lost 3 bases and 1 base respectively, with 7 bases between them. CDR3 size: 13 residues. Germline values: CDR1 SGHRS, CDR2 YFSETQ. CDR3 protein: CASSYGSNYGYTF. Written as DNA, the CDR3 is TGCGCCAGCAGCTACGGGAGTAACTATGGCTACACCTTC.

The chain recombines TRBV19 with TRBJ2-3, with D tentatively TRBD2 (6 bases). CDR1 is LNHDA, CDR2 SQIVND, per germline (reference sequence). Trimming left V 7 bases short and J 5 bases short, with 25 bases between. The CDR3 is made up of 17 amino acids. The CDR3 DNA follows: TGTGCCAGTACCCACATTTCAGGCGGAGGGGTCGTAGATACGCAGTATTTT. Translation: CASTHISGGGVVDTQYF.

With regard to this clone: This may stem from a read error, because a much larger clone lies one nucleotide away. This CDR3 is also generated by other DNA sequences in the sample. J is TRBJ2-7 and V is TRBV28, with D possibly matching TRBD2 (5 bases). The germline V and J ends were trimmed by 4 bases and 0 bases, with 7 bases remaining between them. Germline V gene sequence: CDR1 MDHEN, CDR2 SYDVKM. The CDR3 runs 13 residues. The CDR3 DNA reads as TGTGCCAGCAGTTATGGGAGCTCCTACGAGCAGTACTTC. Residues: CASSYGSSYEQYF.

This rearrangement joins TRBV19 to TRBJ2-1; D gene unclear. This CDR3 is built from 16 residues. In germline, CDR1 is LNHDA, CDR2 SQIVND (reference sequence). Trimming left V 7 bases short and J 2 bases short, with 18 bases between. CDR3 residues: CASKSRLAKAYNEQFF. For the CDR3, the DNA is TGTGCCAGTAAATCTCGGCTGGCGAAGGCCTACAATGAGCAGTTCTTC.

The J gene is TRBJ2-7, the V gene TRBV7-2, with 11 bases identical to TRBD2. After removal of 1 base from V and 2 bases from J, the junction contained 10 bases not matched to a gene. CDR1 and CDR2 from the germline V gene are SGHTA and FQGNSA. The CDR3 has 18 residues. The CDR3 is CASSLGRLAGGRAYEQYF. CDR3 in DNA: TGTGCCAGCAGCTTAGGTCGGCTAGCGGGAGGAAGGGCCTACGAGCAGTACTTC.

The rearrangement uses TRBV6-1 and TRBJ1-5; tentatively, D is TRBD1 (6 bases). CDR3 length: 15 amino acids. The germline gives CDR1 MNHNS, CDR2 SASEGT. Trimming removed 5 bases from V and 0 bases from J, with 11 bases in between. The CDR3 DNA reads TGTGCCAGCAGTACCCCGGGACATAGCAATCAGCCCCAGCATTTT. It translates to CASSTPGHSNQPQHF.

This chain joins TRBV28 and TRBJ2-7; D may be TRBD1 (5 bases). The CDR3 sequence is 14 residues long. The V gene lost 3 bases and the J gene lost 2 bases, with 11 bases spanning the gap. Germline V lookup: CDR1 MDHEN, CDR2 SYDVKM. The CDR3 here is CASSFRVPPYEQYF. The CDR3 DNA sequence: TGTGCCAGCAGTTTCAGGGTTCCCCCCTACGAGCAGTACTTC.

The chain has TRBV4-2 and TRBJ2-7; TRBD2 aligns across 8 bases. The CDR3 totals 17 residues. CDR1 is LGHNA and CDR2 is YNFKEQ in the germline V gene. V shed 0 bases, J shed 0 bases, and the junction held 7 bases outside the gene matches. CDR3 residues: CASSQDGTGGPSYEQYF. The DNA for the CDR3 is TGTGCCAGCAGCCAAGATGGTACGGGAGGGCCCTCCTACGAGCAGTACTTC.

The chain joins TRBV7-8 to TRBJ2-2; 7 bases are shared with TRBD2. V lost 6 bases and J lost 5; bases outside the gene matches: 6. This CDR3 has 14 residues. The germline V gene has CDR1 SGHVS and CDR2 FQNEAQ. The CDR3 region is CASRTLAVTGELFF. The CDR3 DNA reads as TGTGCCAGCAGGACCCTAGCGGTTACCGGGGAGCTGTTTTTT.

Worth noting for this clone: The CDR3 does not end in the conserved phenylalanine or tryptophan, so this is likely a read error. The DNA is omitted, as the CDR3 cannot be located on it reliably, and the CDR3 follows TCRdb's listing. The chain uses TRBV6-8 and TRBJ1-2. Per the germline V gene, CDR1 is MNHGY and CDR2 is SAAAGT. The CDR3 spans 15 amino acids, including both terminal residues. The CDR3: CASSVEARSRKTYGY.

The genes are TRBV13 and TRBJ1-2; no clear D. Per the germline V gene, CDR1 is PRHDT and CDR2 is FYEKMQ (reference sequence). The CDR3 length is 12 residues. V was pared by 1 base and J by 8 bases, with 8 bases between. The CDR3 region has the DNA TGTGCCAGCAGCTTAGCGGTGAACGGCTACACCTTC. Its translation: CASSLAVNGYTF.

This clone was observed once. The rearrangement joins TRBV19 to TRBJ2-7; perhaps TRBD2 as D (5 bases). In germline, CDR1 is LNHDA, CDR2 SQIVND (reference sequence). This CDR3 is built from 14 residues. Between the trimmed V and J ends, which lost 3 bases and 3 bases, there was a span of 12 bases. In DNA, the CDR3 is TGTGCCAGTAGTATGACCGGGAACAGCTACGAGCAGTACTTC. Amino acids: CASSMTGNSYEQYF.

The CDR3 spells CASSPTRGNTGELFF. As DNA, the CDR3 is TGTGCCAGCAGCCCCACCCGGGGGAACACCGGGGAGCTGTTTTTT. The chain combines TRBV7-2 with TRBJ2-2; TRBD2 might be the D (5 bases). The V gene lost 5 bases and the J gene lost 1 base, with 11 bases spanning the gap. The CDR3 is made up of 15 amino acids. Looked up from germline, CDR1 is SGHTA and CDR2 is FQGNSA.

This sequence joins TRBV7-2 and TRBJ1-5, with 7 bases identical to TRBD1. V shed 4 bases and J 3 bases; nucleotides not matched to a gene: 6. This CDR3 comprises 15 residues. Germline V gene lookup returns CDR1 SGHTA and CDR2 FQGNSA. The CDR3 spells CASSSRDSVNQPQHF. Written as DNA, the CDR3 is TGTGCCAGCAGCTCCCGGGACAGTGTCAATCAGCCCCAGCATTTT. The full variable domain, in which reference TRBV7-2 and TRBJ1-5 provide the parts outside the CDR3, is GAGVSQSPSNKVTEKGKDVELRCDPISGHTALYWYRQSLGQGLEFLIYFQGNSAPDKSGLPSDRFSAERTGGSVSTLTIQRTQQEDSAVYLCASSSRDSVNQPQHFGDGTRLSIL.

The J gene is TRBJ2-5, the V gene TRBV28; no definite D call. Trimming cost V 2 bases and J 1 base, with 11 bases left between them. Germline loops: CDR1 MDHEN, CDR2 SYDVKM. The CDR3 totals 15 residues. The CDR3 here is CASSLLALGQETQYF. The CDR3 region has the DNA TGTGCCAGCAGTTTACTCGCTTTGGGCCAAGAGACCCAGTACTTC.

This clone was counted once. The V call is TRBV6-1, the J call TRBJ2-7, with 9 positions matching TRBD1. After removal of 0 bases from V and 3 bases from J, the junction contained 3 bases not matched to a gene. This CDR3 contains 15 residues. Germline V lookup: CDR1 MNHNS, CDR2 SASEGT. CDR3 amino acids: CASSEAWTGDYEQYF. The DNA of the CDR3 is TGTGCCAGCAGTGAAGCTTGGACAGGGGACTACGAGCAGTACTTC.

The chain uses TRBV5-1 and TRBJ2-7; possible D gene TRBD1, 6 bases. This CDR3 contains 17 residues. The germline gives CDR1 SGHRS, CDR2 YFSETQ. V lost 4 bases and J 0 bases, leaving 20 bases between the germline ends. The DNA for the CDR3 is TGCGCCAGCAGCATTGATTACGGCTGGACAGCCTCCTACGAGCAGTACTTC. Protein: CASSIDYGWTASYEQYF.

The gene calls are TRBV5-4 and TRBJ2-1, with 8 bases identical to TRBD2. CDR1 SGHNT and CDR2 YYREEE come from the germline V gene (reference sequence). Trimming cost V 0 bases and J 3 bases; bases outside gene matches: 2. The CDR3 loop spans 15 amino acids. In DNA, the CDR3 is TGTGCCAGCAGCTTGGGGACTAGCAGCTACAATGAGCAGTTCTTC. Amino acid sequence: CASSLGTSSYNEQFF.

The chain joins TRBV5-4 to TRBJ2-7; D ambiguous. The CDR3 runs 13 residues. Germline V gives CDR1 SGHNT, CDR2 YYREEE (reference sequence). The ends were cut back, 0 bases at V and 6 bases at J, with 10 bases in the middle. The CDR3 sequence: CASSLGNLAEQYF. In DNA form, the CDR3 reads TGTGCCAGCAGCTTGGGGAACCTCGCCGAGCAGTACTTC.

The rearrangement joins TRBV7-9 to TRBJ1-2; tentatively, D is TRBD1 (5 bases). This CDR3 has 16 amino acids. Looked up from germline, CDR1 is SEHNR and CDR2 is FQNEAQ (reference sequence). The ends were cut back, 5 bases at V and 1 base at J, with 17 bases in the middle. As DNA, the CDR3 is TGTGCCAGCAGCCACATAATGGGACGGAATAACTATGGCTACACCTTC. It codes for CASSHIMGRNNYGYTF.

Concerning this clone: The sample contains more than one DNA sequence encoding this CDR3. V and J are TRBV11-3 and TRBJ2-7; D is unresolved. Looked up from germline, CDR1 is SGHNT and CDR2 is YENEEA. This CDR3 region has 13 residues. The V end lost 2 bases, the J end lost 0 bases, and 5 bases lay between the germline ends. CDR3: CASSLRTSYEQYF. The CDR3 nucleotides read TGTGCCAGCAGCTTAAGGACCTCCTACGAGCAGTACTTC.

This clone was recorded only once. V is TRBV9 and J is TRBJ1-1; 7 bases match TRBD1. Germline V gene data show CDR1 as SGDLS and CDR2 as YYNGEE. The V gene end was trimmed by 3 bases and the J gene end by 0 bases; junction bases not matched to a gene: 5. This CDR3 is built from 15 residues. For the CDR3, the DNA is TGTGCCAGCAGCGGGACCGGGACAGTGAACACTGAAGCTTTCTTT. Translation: CASSGTGTVNTEAFF.

The CDR3 nucleotides read TGCGCCAGCAGCCAAGTGGCAGGCAACTCTGGGGCCAACGTCCTGACTTTC. Its protein product is CASSQVAGNSGANVLTF. The gene calls are TRBV4-1 and TRBJ2-6; D remains ambiguous. This CDR3 contains 17 residues. Germline V gene lookup returns CDR1 MGHRA and CDR2 YSYEKL. V lost 1 base to trimming and J lost 0 bases, with 10 bases between them.

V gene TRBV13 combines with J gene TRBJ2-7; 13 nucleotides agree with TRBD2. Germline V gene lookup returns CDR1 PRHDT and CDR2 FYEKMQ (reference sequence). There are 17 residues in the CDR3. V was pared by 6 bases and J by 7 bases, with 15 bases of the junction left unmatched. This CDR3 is CASSPPGLAGRAREQYF. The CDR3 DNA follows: TGTGCCAGCAGTCCACCGGGACTAGCGGGACGAGCCAGAGAGCAGTACTTC.

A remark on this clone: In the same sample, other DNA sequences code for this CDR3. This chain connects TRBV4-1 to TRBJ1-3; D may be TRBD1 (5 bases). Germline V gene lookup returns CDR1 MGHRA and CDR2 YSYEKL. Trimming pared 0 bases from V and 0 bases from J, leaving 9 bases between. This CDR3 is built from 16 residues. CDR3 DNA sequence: TGCGCCAGCAGCCAAGATCGACAGTTCTCTGGAAACACCATATATTTT. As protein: CASSQDRQFSGNTIYF.

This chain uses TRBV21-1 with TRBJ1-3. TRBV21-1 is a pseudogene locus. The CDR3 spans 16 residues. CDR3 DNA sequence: TGTGCCAGCAGCAAAGAGAGGGGTCGGTCTGGAAACACCATATATTTT. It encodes CASSKERGRSGNTIYF.